This section outlines one T cell receptor beta chain sequence together with its context. Antigen unknown. The sample originates from a study of T cell repertoires in cytomegalovirus infection. Study in general: Signatures in public TCR beta sequences pointed to both CMV infection and matching HLA type.

TCRdb analysed the reads with MiXCR anew, one entry per CDR3 protein. The repertoire consists of hundreds of thousands of distinct CDR3 sequences, with 20% to 25% occurring once and the leading ten covering 8%. General study results and limits: Predominance within the ex vivo response was attributable to HLA-C-restricted CMV-specific TCR beta clonotypes. Frequencies of public TCR beta families were cumulated, and this identified carriers of CMV plus the relevant HLA.

Looked up from germline, CDR1 is LGHNA and CDR2 is YSLEER. Trimming stripped 0 bases from V and 8 bases from J, with 16 bases between. This CDR3 has 15 residues. J is TRBJ1-2 and V is TRBV4-3; D call uncertain. Sequenced material: CD8+ T cells from PBMCs. The source of this sequence is a human donor in good health (CMV status not recorded). Some clones in this sample may be carry-over from other donors' samples. As DNA, the CDR3 is TGCGCCAGCAGCCAAGATGCGGCAGAGTCCTGGGGCTACACCTTC. Its protein is CASSQDAAESWGYTF.